What follows are 17 T cell receptor beta chains derived from one specimen sequenced in a study of cytomegalovirus exposure and HLA in healthy donors. PCR used 60 Vbeta primers and 13 Jbeta primers. The method was immunoSEQ multiplex PCR; TCRdb's version includes in-frame clones alone and lacks a portion of them. The sample lists over 150,000 clones; over 65% were seen once. The material sequenced was PBMCs. These receptors all stem from a woman in her thirties or forties in good health and CMV-seronegative.

This clone was seen more than once but under ten times. J is TRBJ2-7 and V is TRBV12-2; the D call of TRBD2 is as the table states it, not checked on the DNA. TRBV12-2 is designated a pseudogene. The CDR3 has 12 amino acids. As DNA, the CDR3 is TGTGCAAGTCGCCCCACCGGGGACGAGCAGTACTTC. Encoded protein: CASRPTGDEQYF.

The V and J genes are TRBV6-1 and TRBJ2-7; perhaps TRBD2 as D (6 bases). V was cut by 3 bases and J by 2 bases, with 11 bases left in between. Germline CDR1 is MNHNS and CDR2 is SASEGT. The CDR3 has 14 amino acids. This CDR3 reads CASSELARAYEQYF. CDR3 coding DNA: TGTGCCAGCAGTGAGCTAGCGAGAGCCTACGAGCAGTACTTC.

The chain uses TRBV7-9 and TRBJ1-2; D is ambiguous. This CDR3 has 15 residues. The germline V gene encodes CDR1 SEHNR and CDR2 FQNEAQ (reference sequence). The V and J ends lost 2 bases and 6 bases respectively, with 16 bases between them. CDR3 sequence (DNA): TGTGCCAGCAGCTTAAGTGGGAGGGAGAGTGATGGCTACACCTTC. Translation gives CASSLSGRESDGYTF.

V and J are TRBV20-1 and TRBJ2-3; D may be TRBD1 (6 bases). Trimming shortened V by 3 bases and J by 6 bases, and 7 bases separated the two germline ends. Germline V gives CDR1 DFQATT, CDR2 SNEGSKA (reference sequence). This CDR3 is built from 11 residues. The CDR3 DNA reads as TGCAGTGCTAGCCAGGGGGATACGCAGTATTTT. Encoded protein: CSASQGDTQYF.

The genes are TRBV4-1 and TRBJ2-5; TRBD2 agrees at 7 bases. After removal of 4 bases from V and 4 bases from J, the junction contained 9 bases not matched to a gene. This CDR3 contains 15 residues. CDR1 and CDR2 (germline): MGHRA, YSYEKL. The CDR3 protein is CASSLTGGSGETQYF. CDR3 bases: TGCGCCAGCAGCCTCACGGGAGGATCCGGAGAGACCCAGTACTTC.

This chain uses TRBV6-5 with TRBJ2-7; weak D call: TRBD1 (5 bases). Trimming removed 2 bases at V and 2 bases at J, with 7 bases between. The CDR3 is 13 residues long. The germline CDR1 and CDR2 sequences are MNHEY and SVGAGI. CDR3 loop: CASSYDRTYEQYF. DNA for the CDR3: TGTGCCAGCAGTTACGACAGAACCTACGAGCAGTACTTC.

This clone has just a few counts. The chain carries TRBV6-5 and TRBJ2-7; 8 bases map to TRBD1. The CDR3 covers 14 residues. Germline V lookup: CDR1 MNHEY, CDR2 SVGAGI. V dropped 5 bases and J dropped 4; count of bases not matched to a gene: 7. The CDR3 DNA is TGTGCCAGCAGTCAACAGGGGGGTGCGTACGAGCAGTACTTC. This translates into CASSQQGGAYEQYF.

The chain uses TRBV14 and TRBJ1-1; possible D gene TRBD1, 5 bases. V lost 1 base to trimming and J lost 8 bases, with 14 bases between them. The length of the CDR3 is 14 residues. The germline V gene has CDR1 SGHDN and CDR2 FVKESK. CDR3 nucleotides: TGTGCCAGCAGCCAAGTACAGGTCAGGGTCGAAGCTTTCTTT. Protein sequence: CASSQVQVRVEAFF.

This clone occurred once. J is TRBJ1-3 and V is TRBV6-1; the D gene is possibly TRBD1 (6 bases). Between the trimmed V and J ends, which lost 8 bases and 5 bases, there was a span of 13 bases. CDR1 is MNHNS and CDR2 is SASEGT in the germline V gene. The length of the CDR3 is 13 residues. The CDR3 protein is CASRRDMRNTIYF. CDR3 DNA: TGTGCCAGCCGACGGGACATGCGAAACACCATATATTTT.

The rearrangement uses TRBV11-3 and TRBJ1-2, with D perhaps TRBD1 (5 bases). The length of the CDR3 is 13 residues. V dropped 0 bases and J dropped 13 bases, with 15 bases sitting between them. CDR1 and CDR2 (germline): SGHNT, YENEEA. CDR3 DNA sequence: TGTGCCAGCAGCTTAGATGGAACAGGCTCAATCACCTTC. Its protein is CASSLDGTGSITF. Looking up the rest from reference TRBV11-3 and TRBJ1-2 gives the full variable domain: EAGVVQSPRYKIIEKKQPVAFWCNPISGHNTLYWYLQNLGQGPELLIRYENEEAVDDSQLPKDRFSAERLKGVDSTLKIQPAELGDSAVYLCASSLDGTGSITFGSGTRLTVV.

The genes are TRBV5-1 and TRBJ1-1, with D possibly TRBD1 on 5 matching bases. Germline V lookup: CDR1 SGHRS, CDR2 YFSETQ. This CDR3 is built from 15 residues. Trimming took 0 bases from V and 0 from J, leaving 9 bases between them. CDR3 nucleotide sequence: TGCGCCAGCAGCTTGGAAACAGGATTGAACACTGAAGCTTTCTTT. This codes for CASSLETGLNTEAFF.

The chain is built from TRBV5-6 and TRBJ2-5; D not certain. Trimming pared 6 bases from V and 5 bases from J, leaving 14 bases between. The germline V gene has CDR1 SGHDT and CDR2 YYEEEE. The CDR3 loop spans 13 amino acids. CDR3 amino acids: CASNPQVEETQYF. CDR3 coding DNA: TGTGCCAGCAATCCGCAAGTTGAGGAGACCCAGTACTTC.

The V call is TRBV5-4, the J call TRBJ1-1; 9 bases match TRBD1. CDR3 size: 15 residues. With V trimmed by 4 bases and J by 5 bases, 9 bases remained unmatched. Germline CDR1 reads SGHNT; CDR2 reads YYREEE (reference sequence). Here the CDR3 DNA reads TGTGCCAGCAGCCTAGGACAGGGGAGGATTACTGAAGCTTTCTTT. Amino acid sequence: CASSLGQGRITEAFF.

V usage is TRBV27 and J usage is TRBJ2-7, with 7 bases identical to TRBD1. There are 12 residues in the CDR3. Germline lookup yields CDR1 MNHEY and CDR2 SMNVEV (reference sequence). With 8 bases clipped from V and 3 bases from J, the junction kept 4 bases outside the gene matches. The CDR3 spells CASRDSNYEQYF. As DNA, the CDR3 is TGTGCCAGCCGGGACAGCAACTACGAGCAGTACTTC.

This clone is a singleton in its sample. The chain recombines TRBV7-2 with TRBJ2-7, with 7 positions matching TRBD1. Unmatched junction bases numbered 4, after V lost 5 bases and J lost 0 bases. The CDR3 runs 14 residues. The germline gives CDR1 SGHTA, CDR2 FQGNSA. The CDR3 DNA reads as TGTGCCAGCAGCCCCCCAGGGGGCTCCTACGAGCAGTACTTC. Its protein is CASSPPGGSYEQYF.

The genes are TRBV6-5 and TRBJ1-2, with 9 bases identical to TRBD1. This CDR3 comprises 15 residues. Trimming cost V 5 bases and J 6 bases; bases outside gene matches: 10. Germline-derived CDR1 and CDR2 are MNHEY and SVGAGI. The CDR3 sequence: CASSRQGERTNGYTF. CDR3 DNA: TGTGCCAGCAGTCGACAGGGGGAACGGACCAATGGCTACACCTTC.

This chain joins TRBV7-9 and TRBJ2-5; maybe TRBD1 (5 bases). This CDR3 comprises 13 residues. The V end lost 3 bases, the J end lost 5 bases, and 10 bases lay between the germline ends. Looked up from germline, CDR1 is SEHNR and CDR2 is FQNEAQ (reference sequence). This chain's CDR3 is CASSLVGAETQYF. The CDR3 DNA is TGTGCCAGCAGCTTGGTAGGGGCGGAGACCCAGTACTTC.